One sample yielded the 4 T cell receptor beta chains listed below, sequenced in a study of T cells in Graves' hyperthyroidism and ophthalmopathy. From RNA transcripts, TCR beta CDR3 regions were amplified. First-round RT-PCR with HTBI primers amplified the TCR CDR3 region. TCRdb fed the multiplex PCR reads into MiXCR, producing one record per CDR3 protein. The data contain 380,000 or so distinct CDR3 sequences, approximately 15% of them seen just once; the ten biggest clones take up less than 25%. What was sequenced was blood. These receptors were obtained from a man under 40 with Graves' hyperthyroidism that later progressed to Graves' ophthalmopathy.

DNA for the CDR3: TGTGCCAGCAGTTTCGACAGCGCGGACACTGAAGCTTTCTTT. Encoded protein: CASSFDSADTEAFF. The rearrangement joins TRBV28 to TRBJ1-1, with D tentatively TRBD1 (5 bases). Per germline, CDR1 MDHEN and CDR2 SYDVKM. CDR3 length equals 14 residues. V lost 3 bases and J lost 3, with 11 bases in between.

The V and J genes are TRBV5-8 and TRBJ1-1; D call uncertain. This CDR3 is 13 amino acids long. CDR1 and CDR2 from the germline V gene are SGHTS and YDEGEE. V gave up 5 bases and J gave up 0 bases, with 8 bases separating them. CDR3 loop: CASRRQVNTEAFF. The CDR3, as DNA: TGTGCCAGCAGACGACAAGTGAACACTGAAGCTTTCTTT. The variable domain in full, completed from reference TRBV5-8 and TRBJ1-1, reads EAGVTQSPTHLIKTRGQQATLRCSPISGHTSVYWYQQALGLGLQFLLWYDEGEERNRGNFPPRFSGRQFPNYSSELNVNALELEDSALYLCASRRQVNTEAFFGQGTRLTVV.

This sequence joins TRBV9 and TRBJ1-4, with a tentative D call TRBD1 (5 bases). The CDR3 covers 16 residues. Germline V gives CDR1 SGDLS, CDR2 YYNGEE. Trimming removed 0 bases from V and 2 bases from J, with 11 bases in between. The CDR3 is CASSVESGDTNEKLFF. The DNA of the CDR3 is TGTGCCAGCAGCGTAGAATCGGGGGATACTAATGAAAAACTGTTTTTT.

This clonotype was detected a few times. This may arise from a read error, as a much more abundant clone is one base away. The V and J genes are TRBV28 and TRBJ1-5; 12 bases align to TRBD1. The CDR3 has 17 amino acids. With V trimmed by 5 bases and J by 6 bases, 11 bases remained unmatched. Germline values: CDR1 MDHEN, CDR2 SYDVKM. This CDR3 reads CASSTPGQGAGCQPQHF. CDR3 coding DNA: TGTGCCAGCAGTACTCCGGGACAGGGGGCTGGGTGTCAGCCCCAGCATTTT. Full variable domain (remainder filled in from reference TRBV28 and TRBJ1-5): DVKVTQSSRYLVKRTGEKVFLECVQDMDHENMFWYRQDPGLGLRLIYFSYDVKMKEKGDIPEGYSVSREKKERFSLILESASTNQTSMYLCASSTPGQGAGCQPQHFGDGTRLSIL.